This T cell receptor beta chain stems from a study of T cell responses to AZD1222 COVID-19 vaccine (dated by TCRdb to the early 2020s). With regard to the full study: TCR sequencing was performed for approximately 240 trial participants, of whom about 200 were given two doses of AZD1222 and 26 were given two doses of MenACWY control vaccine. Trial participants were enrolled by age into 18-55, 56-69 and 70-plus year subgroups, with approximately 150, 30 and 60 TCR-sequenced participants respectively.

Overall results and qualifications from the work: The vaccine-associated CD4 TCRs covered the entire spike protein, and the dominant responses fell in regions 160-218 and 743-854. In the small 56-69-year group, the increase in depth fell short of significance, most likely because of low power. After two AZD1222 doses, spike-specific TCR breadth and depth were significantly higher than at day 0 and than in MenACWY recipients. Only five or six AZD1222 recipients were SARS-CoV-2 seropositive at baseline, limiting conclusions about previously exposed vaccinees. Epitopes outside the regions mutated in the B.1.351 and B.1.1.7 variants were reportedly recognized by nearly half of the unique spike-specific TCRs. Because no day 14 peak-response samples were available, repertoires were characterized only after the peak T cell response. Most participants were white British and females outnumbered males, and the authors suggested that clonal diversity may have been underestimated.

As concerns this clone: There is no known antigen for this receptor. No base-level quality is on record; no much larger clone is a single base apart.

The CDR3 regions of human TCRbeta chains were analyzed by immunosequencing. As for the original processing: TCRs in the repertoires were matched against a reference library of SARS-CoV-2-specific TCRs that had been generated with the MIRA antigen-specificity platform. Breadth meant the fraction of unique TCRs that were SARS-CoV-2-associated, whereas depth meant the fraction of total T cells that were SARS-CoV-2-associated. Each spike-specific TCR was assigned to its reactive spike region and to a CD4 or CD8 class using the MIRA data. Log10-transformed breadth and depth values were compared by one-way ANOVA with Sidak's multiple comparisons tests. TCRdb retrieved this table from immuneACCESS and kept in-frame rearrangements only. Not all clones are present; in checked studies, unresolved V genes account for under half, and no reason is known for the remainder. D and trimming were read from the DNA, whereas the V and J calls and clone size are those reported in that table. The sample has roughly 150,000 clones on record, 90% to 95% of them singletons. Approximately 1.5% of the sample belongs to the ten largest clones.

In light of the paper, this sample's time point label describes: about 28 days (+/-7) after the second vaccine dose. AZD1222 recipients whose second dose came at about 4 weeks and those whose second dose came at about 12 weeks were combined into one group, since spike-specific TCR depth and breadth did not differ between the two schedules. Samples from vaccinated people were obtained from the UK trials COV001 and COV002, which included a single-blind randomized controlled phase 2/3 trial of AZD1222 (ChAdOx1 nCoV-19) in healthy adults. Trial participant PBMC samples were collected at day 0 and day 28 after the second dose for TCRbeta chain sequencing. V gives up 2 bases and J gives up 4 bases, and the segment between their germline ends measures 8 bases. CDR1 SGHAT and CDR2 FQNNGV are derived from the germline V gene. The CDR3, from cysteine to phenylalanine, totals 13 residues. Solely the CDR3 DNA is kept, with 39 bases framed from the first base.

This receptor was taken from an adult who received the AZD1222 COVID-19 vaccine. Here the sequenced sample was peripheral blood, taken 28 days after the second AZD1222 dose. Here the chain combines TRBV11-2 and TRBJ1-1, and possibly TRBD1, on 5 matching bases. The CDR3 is CASSLSRVTEAFF. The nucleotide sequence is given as TGTGCCAGCAGCTTAAGCAGGGTCACTGAAGCTTTCTTT.